These T cell receptor beta chains were read from a single sample in a study of quantifying T cell responses using KT2 cells. One entry per CDR3 protein, called by TCRdb with MiXCR from the UMI-ligation and nested PCR reads. Found here are 60,000 or so distinct CDR3 sequences, roughly an eighth of them singletons; the top ten hold around 9.9%. Sequencing input: PBMCs spiked with cells of the T cell clone KT2. Source of these receptors: a human donor. Each CDR3 is given with its conserved first and last residue. D genes are given only for firm matches. Expanded clones are given a class, and other clones once, few, many or no size at all.

>TRBJ1-2|TRBV4-2|NA|NA
CASSPTGVNYGYTF
TGTGCCAGCAGCCCGACAGGCGTAAACTATGGCTACACCTTC
>TRBJ1-2|TRBV6-6|NA|NA
CASSLGRDYGYTF
TGTGCCAGCAGCCTCGGACGGGACTATGGCTACACCTTC
>TRBJ1-1|TRBV12-3/TRBV12-4|NA|few
CASSFSRDTEAFF
TGTGCCAGCAGTTTCTCCCGGGACACTGAAGCTTTCTTT
>TRBJ1-5|TRBV7-2|TRBD1|few
CASSSTGGGQPQHF
TGTGCCAGCAGCTCGACAGGGGGCGGACAGCCCCAGCATTTT
>TRBJ2-3|TRBV7-9|TRBD1|NA
CASSEDRGTDTQYF
TGTGCCAGCAGCGAGGACAGGGGAACAGATACGCAGTATTTT
>TRBJ2-5|TRBV14|NA|NA
CASSPRRRQETQYF
TGTGCCAGCAGCCCGCGGCGTAGGCAAGAGACCCAGTACTTC
>TRBJ1-2|TRBV4-2|NA|NA
CASSQLADGRGYGYNF
TGTGCCAGCAGCCAACTGGCGGATGGGAGAGGATATGGCTACAACTTC
>TRBJ1-4|TRBV2|TRBD1|few
CASSGGGGQGNEKLFF
TGTGCCAGCAGTGGGGGTGGAGGACAGGGGAATGAAAAACTGTTTTTT
>TRBJ2-7|TRBV14|NA|many
CASSQGSAPLYEQYF
TGTGCCAGCAGCCAAGGTAGTGCCCCTCTGTACGAGCAGTACTTC
>TRBJ1-4|TRBV18|NA|few
CASSAPGDEKLFF
TGTGCCAGCTCCGCACCGGGGGACGAAAAACTGTTTTTT
>TRBJ1-6|TRBV28|NA|few
CASSLRGSRNSPLHF
TGTGCCAGCAGTTTACGGGGGTCTCGTAATTCACCCCTCCACTTT
>TRBJ1-3|TRBV5-6|NA|few
CASSSGNTIYF
TGTGCCAGCAGCTCCGGAAACACCATATATTTT
>TRBJ1-1|TRBV4-1|NA|NA
CASSQVGVNTEAFF
TGCGCCAGCAGCCAAGTTGGGGTGAACACTGAAGCTTTCTTT
>TRBJ2-1|TRBV11-2|NA|many
CASSAPRRGNEQFF
TGTGCCAGCAGTGCCCCGAGGAGAGGGAATGAGCAGTTCTTC
>TRBJ1-2|TRBV6-5|NA|NA
CASSYSTGATRGYTF
TGTGCCAGCAGTTACTCGACGGGGGCGACTCGTGGCTACACCTTC
>TRBJ2-5|TRBV12-3/TRBV12-4|TRBD1|few
CASSLALGTDQETQYF
TGTGCCAGCAGCTTAGCGCTGGGGACAGACCAAGAGACCCAGTACTTC
>TRBJ2-3|TRBV12-3/TRBV12-4|TRBD2|few
CASRRVAGVVDTQYF
TGTGCCAGCAGAAGAGTAGCGGGAGTGGTAGATACGCAGTATTTT
>TRBJ1-1|TRBV2|NA|few
CASSERGTDSAEAFF
TGTGCCAGCAGTGAACGGGGGACGGACAGCGCTGAAGCTTTCTTT
>TRBJ2-7|TRBV2|TRBD2|few
CASRGTSGDLGEQYF
TGTGCCAGCAGGGGGACTAGCGGGGACCTCGGGGAGCAGTACTTC
>TRBJ2-1|TRBV11-2|NA|many
CASSLDRVGRNEQFF
TGTGCCAGCAGCTTAGATCGGGTAGGCCGCAATGAGCAGTTCTTC
>TRBJ2-3|TRBV14|NA|NA
CASSLGGGRRLGDTQYF
TGTGCCAGCAGCCTGGGAGGGGGCCGTCGTCTTGGAGATACGCAGTATTTT
>TRBJ1-5|TRBV29-1|NA|NA
CSVEAGVGEPQHF
TGCAGCGTTGAGGCGGGGGTCGGGGAGCCCCAGCATTTT
>TRBJ1-5|TRBV19|TRBD1|NA
CASKFQGANQPQHF
TGTGCCAGTAAATTTCAGGGGGCTAATCAGCCCCAGCATTTT
>TRBJ1-2|TRBV24-1|NA|NA
CATSAGAFGYTF
TGTGCCACCAGTGCAGGGGCTTTTGGCTACACCTTC
>TRBJ1-2|TRBV12-5|NA|few
CASAPTNNYGYTF
TGTGCTAGTGCCCCGACCAATAACTATGGCTACACCTTC
>TRBJ2-7|TRBV15|TRBD1|NA
CATSRESGTGREQYF
TGTGCCACCAGCAGAGAGTCCGGGACAGGAAGAGAGCAGTACTTC
>TRBJ2-5|TRBV7-2|NA|NA
CASSRSRDGETQYF
TGTGCCAGCAGCCGCAGCAGGGACGGAGAGACCCAGTACTTC
>TRBJ1-4|TRBV10-2|TRBD1|few
CASRTSGTGNEKLFF
TGCGCCAGCAGGACGTCCGGGACAGGGAATGAAAAACTGTTTTTT
>TRBJ1-1|TRBV2|NA|few
CASSEEVNTEAFF
TGTGCCAGCAGTGAAGAAGTGAACACTGAAGCTTTCTTT
>TRBJ1-4|TRBV6-5|TRBD1|few
CASSYGTGNRVSKEKLFF
TGTGCCAGCAGTTACGGGACAGGGAATCGAGTGTCTAAGGAAAAACTGTTTTTT
>TRBJ2-7|TRBV20-1|TRBD2|many
CSVDGRTYEQYF
TGCAGTGTCGACGGGAGGACCTACGAGCAGTACTTC
>TRBJ2-7|TRBV12-3/TRBV12-4|NA|NA
CASSSFNGYEQYF
TGTGCCAGCAGTTCCTTCAACGGATACGAGCAGTACTTC
>TRBJ2-3|TRBV11-2|NA|few
CASSFLGGTSTDTQYF
TGTGCCAGCAGCTTTTTAGGGGGAACTAGCACAGATACGCAGTATTTT
>TRBJ2-5|TRBV20-1|TRBD2|many
CSAKLAGGAIQETQYF
TGCAGTGCTAAACTAGCGGGGGGCGCAATTCAAGAGACCCAGTACTTC
>TRBJ1-1|TRBV12-5|TRBD1|NA
CASGLVQGRGIVVNTEAFF
TGTGCTAGTGGTTTGGTACAGGGCAGGGGGATAGTGGTGAACACTGAAGCTTTCTTT
>TRBJ1-3|TRBV6-6|TRBD1|NA
CASRKTGEGNTIYF
TGTGCCAGCAGAAAAACAGGGGAAGGAAACACCATATATTTT
>TRBJ1-5|TRBV12-3/TRBV12-4|NA|many
CASKMGEGQPQHF
TGTGCCAGCAAGATGGGCGAGGGGCAGCCCCAGCATTTT
>TRBJ2-5|TRBV5-4|TRBD2|NA
CASSLPGGPQETQYF
TGTGCCAGCAGCTTGCCGGGAGGCCCGCAAGAGACCCAGTACTTC
>TRBJ1-1|TRBV6-2/TRBV6-3|NA|many
CASISGVTEAFF
TGTGCCAGCATCTCAGGTGTCACTGAAGCTTTCTTT
>TRBJ2-3|TRBV20-1|NA|many
CITTRPGRVTDTQYF
TGCATCACAACACGACCGGGAAGGGTCACAGATACGCAGTATTTT
>TRBJ2-1|TRBV12-3/TRBV12-4|TRBD2|once
CASSLRGGAENKQFF
TGTGCCAGCAGTTTACGCGGGGGGGCTGAGAATAAGCAGTTCTTC
>TRBJ1-2|TRBV5-1|TRBD1|many
CASSPRDRHYGYTF
TGCGCCAGCAGCCCGAGGGACAGACACTATGGCTACACCTTC
>TRBJ2-1|TRBV12-3/TRBV12-4|NA|many
CASSLGGPRDNEQFF
TGTGCCAGCAGTTTAGGTGGCCCTCGTGACAATGAGCAGTTCTTC
>TRBJ2-1|TRBV4-2|NA|medium-sized
CASSQEGSDNEQFF
TGTGCCAGCAGCCAAGAAGGTTCGGACAATGAGCAGTTCTTC
>TRBJ2-3|TRBV2|NA|NA
CASTTGRGTDTQYF
TGTGCCAGCACCACAGGCAGGGGAACAGATACGCAGTATTTT
>TRBJ2-1|TRBV12-3/TRBV12-4|NA|NA
CASRGIGRGNYNEQFF
TGTGCCAGCAGAGGCATTGGGCGGGGAAACTACAATGAGCAGTTCTTC
>TRBJ1-5|TRBV10-3|NA|few
CAISDMQYNQPQHF
TGTGCCATCAGTGATATGCAGTACAATCAGCCCCAGCATTTT
>TRBJ2-7|TRBV3-1|NA|few
CASSPSPSREQYF
TGTGCCAGCAGCCCCTCTCCCTCGCGTGAGCAGTACTTC
>TRBJ1-1|TRBV29-1|NA|few
CSGRGGVTEAFF
TGCAGCGGGAGGGGGGGAGTCACTGAAGCTTTCTTT
>TRBJ1-3|TRBV7-3|NA|few
CASSTGNGNTIYF
TGTGCCAGCAGTACAGGGAACGGAAACACCATATATTTT
>TRBJ1-3|TRBV20-1|NA|many
CSARHSDSGNTIYF
TGCAGTGCTAGACACTCTGACTCTGGAAACACCATATATTTT
>TRBJ1-4|TRBV19|NA|few
CASSFTATNEKLFF
TGTGCCAGTAGTTTTACTGCAACTAATGAAAAACTGTTTTTT